The rows below give T cell receptor beta chains drawn from one sample of a study of T cell responses to AZD1222 COVID-19 vaccine. The protocol was immunoSEQ multiplex PCR, while the TCRdb copy is restricted to in-frame clones and leaves out a portion. The table includes approximately 68,000 clones, around 86% detected once. The input for sequencing was peripheral blood, taken on day 0 of AZD1222 vaccination. Receptors originate from an adult in good health. Both conserved end residues are part of each CDR3. The order of the fields is clone size, V gene, J gene, D gene, CDR3 DNA, CDR3 protein. The D gene is left open where the match is weak. Expanded clones are given a class, and other clones once, few, many or no size at all.

NA	TRBV5-4	TRBJ2-2	TRBD1	TGTGCCAGCAGCTTGGCGGGAACAGGGGTTCCCGGGGAGCTGTTTTTT	CASSLAGTGVPGELFF
NA	TRBV5-1	TRBJ2-7	TRBD1	TGCGCCAGCAGCTTGGCCCCGTGGACAGGGGGCAGCGAGCAGTACTTC	CASSLAPWTGGSEQYF
NA	TRBV7-2	TRBJ1-2	NA	TGTGCCAGCAGCTTAGCCAGGGAAGATGGCTACACCTTC	CASSLAREDGYTF
NA	TRBV12-3/TRBV12-4	TRBJ1-6	NA	TGTGCCAGCTCTCTCAGGGATTCACCCCTCCACTTT	CASSLRDSPLHF
NA	TRBV5-6	TRBJ2-7	NA	TGTGCCAGCAGCATTGGTATGAGGGAGCAGTACTTC	CASSIGMREQYF
NA	TRBV28	TRBJ1-1	NA	TGTGCCAGCAGTTTAACAGGTGAAGCTTTCTTT	CASSLTGEAFF
few	TRBV5-6	TRBJ2-2	NA	TGTGCCAGCAGCTCGGACCGGACCGACACCGGGGAGCTGTTTTTT	CASSSDRTDTGELFF
NA	TRBV28	TRBJ1-3	NA	TGTGCCAGCAGTTTGCCGGGAAACACCATATATTTT	CASSLPGNTIYF
once	TRBV5-1	TRBJ1-6	NA	TGCGCCAGCAGCTTGGTGGGTAGTATACAGGGAAGTGATTCACCCCTCCACTTT	CASSLVGSIQGSDSPLHF
NA	TRBV4-2	TRBJ2-7	TRBD2	TGTGCCAGCAGCCAAACGGGGACTAGCGGCTACGAGCAGTACTTC	CASSQTGTSGYEQYF
NA	TRBV30	TRBJ1-2	NA	TGTGCCTGGATCTGGGTTCGGGGCTACACCTTC	CAWIWVRGYTF
NA	TRBV30	TRBJ1-6	NA	TGTGCCTGGAGCAAGGTTACCTATAATTCACCCCTCCACTTT	CAWSKVTYNSPLHF
NA	TRBV30	TRBJ2-7	TRBD1	TGTGCTCATAACAGGGGAATCGAGCAGTACTTC	CAHNRGIEQYF
NA	TRBV18	TRBJ1-1	NA	TGTGCCAGCTCACCAAACCCCTTGGGACCGATGAACACTGAAGCTTTCTTT	CASSPNPLGPMNTEAFF
NA	TRBV11-2	TRBJ2-1	NA	TGTGCCAGCAGTGACACCGGAGGGACCAATGAGCAGTTCTTC	CASSDTGGTNEQFF
NA	TRBV7-2	TRBJ1-3	NA	TGTGCCAGCAGCTTAGGAGGTCCAGGCTCTGGAAACACCATATATTTT	CASSLGGPGSGNTIYF
NA	TRBV5-1	TRBJ1-4	NA	TGCGCCAGCAGCTTAGGAGGGGAAACTAATGAAAAACTGTTTTTT	CASSLGGETNEKLFF
NA	TRBV5-5	TRBJ1-5	NA	TGTGCCAGCAGGCGGGACGGTTCCAATCAGCCCCAGCATTTT	CASRRDGSNQPQHF
NA	TRBV7-2	TRBJ2-3	NA	TGTGCCAGCAGCCCAGGGCCGTCCACAGATACGCAGTATTTT	CASSPGPSTDTQYF
NA	TRBV4-2	TRBJ2-7	TRBD1	TGTGCCAGCAGCCACCCCAGACAGGGCGAGCAGTACTTC	CASSHPRQGEQYF
NA	TRBV18	TRBJ2-3	TRBD1	TGTGCCAGCTCACCACCGGGCAGGGGGAAGGGAGATACGCAGTATTTT	CASSPPGRGKGDTQYF
few	TRBV3-1/TRBV3-2	TRBJ1-5	NA	TGTGCCAGCAGCTACGAGGGGGGCCAGCCCCAGCATTTT	CASSYEGGQPQHF
NA	TRBV30	TRBJ1-3	TRBD1	TGTGCCTGGGGACAGGGAGTAGTCGTCTCTGGAAACACCATATATTTT	CAWGQGVVVSGNTIYF
NA	TRBV19	TRBJ2-7	NA	TGTGCCAGTACAGGAGCCTACGAGCAGTACTTC	CASTGAYEQYF
NA	TRBV6-4	TRBJ1-1	TRBD1	TGTGCCAGCAGCCAGACAGGGGAAGCGACTGAAGCTTTCTTT	CASSQTGEATEAFF
NA	TRBV14	TRBJ1-2	NA	TGTGCCAGCAGTAGAAATGGCTACACCTTC	CASSRNGYTF
NA	TRBV6-5	TRBJ1-2	NA	TGTGCCGCCGGGCTGGGAATCTATGGCTACACCTTC	CAAGLGIYGYTF
NA	TRBV12-3/TRBV12-4	TRBJ1-1	TRBD1	TGTGCCATACGGACAGGCGCCACTGAAGCTTTCTTT	CAIRTGATEAFF
NA	TRBV9	TRBJ1-1	NA	TGTGCCAGCAGCGTCGGCAGTAGCACTGAAGCTTTCTTT	CASSVGSSTEAFF
NA	TRBV11-2	TRBJ2-7	NA	TGTGCCAGCAGCTTATTGCAGGGCCCCTACGAGCAGTACTTC	CASSLLQGPYEQYF
NA	TRBV7-9	TRBJ2-5	NA	TGTGCCAGCAGCCATGCGGGGCTCCTCGAAGAGACCCAGTACTTC	CASSHAGLLEETQYF
NA	TRBV19	TRBJ2-1	NA	TGTGCCAGTAGGGATTCCTACAATGAGCAGTTCTTC	CASRDSYNEQFF
medium-sized	TRBV5-6	TRBJ2-1	NA	TGTGCCAGCAGCCTTGGACAGATACACTACAATGAGCAGTTCTTC	CASSLGQIHYNEQFF
once	TRBV19	TRBJ1-4	NA	TGTGCCAGTAGTATAGGACGGATTAATGAAAAACTGTTTTTT	CASSIGRINEKLFF
few	TRBV19	TRBJ1-6	NA	TGTGCCAGTAGTATAACAGGGTTGGGGGATTCACCCCTCCACTTT	CASSITGLGDSPLHF
NA	TRBV19	TRBJ1-1	NA	TGTGCCAGTAGTATCCTCGCACCAGGGACTGCCCGGTACACTGAAGCTTTCTTT	CASSILAPGTARYTEAFF
once	TRBV28	TRBJ2-1	NA	TGTGCCAGCAGTCCCCGACTCAATGAGCAGTTCTTC	CASSPRLNEQFF
few	TRBV6-6	TRBJ1-2	TRBD1	TGTGCCAGCAGCTCTGACAGGGGAGGTGGCTACACCTTC	CASSSDRGGGYTF
NA	TRBV3-1/TRBV3-2	TRBJ2-7	NA	TGTGCCAGCAGCCAAGAAGGCAACTACGAGCAGTACTTC	CASSQEGNYEQYF
NA	TRBV28	TRBJ1-5	NA	TGTGCCAGCAAAACAGGGAATCAGCCCCAGCATTTT	CASKTGNQPQHF
few	TRBV21-1	TRBJ1-1	NA	TGTGCCAGCAGCAAAAAATCCAGGGCGGAGGCTGAAGCTTTCTTT	CASSKKSRAEAEAFF
NA	TRBV12-3/TRBV12-4	TRBJ1-5	NA	TGTGCCAGCAGTTTGGGGGTCGAACAGCCCCAGCATTTT	CASSLGVEQPQHF
NA	TRBV10-2	TRBJ1-5	NA	TGCGCCAGCAACCATCAGGGTATCGGTGGCAATCAGCCCCAGCATTTT	CASNHQGIGGNQPQHF
once	TRBV10-3	TRBJ2-3	TRBD2	TGTGCCATCAGCCACCCTCTAGCGGGGGGGAAGACAGATACGCAGTATTTT	CAISHPLAGGKTDTQYF
NA	TRBV2	TRBJ1-5	NA	TGTGCCAGCAGTGGACGAGATAGCAATCAGCCCCAGCATTTT	CASSGRDSNQPQHF
NA	TRBV10-3	TRBJ1-2	NA	TGTGCCATCAGTGAGTCGTCGGGGATGAGCTACACCTTC	CAISESSGMSYTF
NA	TRBV27	TRBJ1-2	TRBD1	TGTGCCAGCCGCGTCCCAGGGGGCGGTGGCTACACCTTC	CASRVPGGGGYTF
NA	TRBV19	TRBJ1-2	NA	TGTGCCAGTAGTCACCCCTCCGGGGCCCGCCTCGGTGGCTACACCTTC	CASSHPSGARLGGYTF
once	TRBV5-5	TRBJ1-1	NA	TGTGCCAGCAGCTTTGGGGAGGGCACTGAAGCTTTCTTT	CASSFGEGTEAFF
NA	TRBV4-1	TRBJ2-3	NA	TGCGCCAGCAGGCAAGTGGGCCAAGATACGCAGTATTTT	CASRQVGQDTQYF